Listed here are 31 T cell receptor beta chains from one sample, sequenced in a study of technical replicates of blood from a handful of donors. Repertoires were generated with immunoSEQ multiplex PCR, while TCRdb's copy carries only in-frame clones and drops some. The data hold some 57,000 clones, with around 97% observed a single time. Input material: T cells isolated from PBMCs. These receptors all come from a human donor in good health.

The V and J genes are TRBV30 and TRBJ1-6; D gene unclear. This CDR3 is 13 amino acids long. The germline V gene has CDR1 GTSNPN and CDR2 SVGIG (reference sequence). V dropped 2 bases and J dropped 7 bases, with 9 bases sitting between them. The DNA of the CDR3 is TGTGCCTGGAGTATACTTCAAAATTCACCCCTCCACTTT. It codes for CAWSILQNSPLHF. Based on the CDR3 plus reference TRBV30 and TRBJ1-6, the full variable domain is SQTIHQWPATLVQPVGSPLSLECTVEGTSNPNLYWYRQAAGRGLQLLFYSVGIGQISSEVPQNLSASRPQDRQFILSSKKLLLSDSGFYLCAWSILQNSPLHFGNGTRLTVT.

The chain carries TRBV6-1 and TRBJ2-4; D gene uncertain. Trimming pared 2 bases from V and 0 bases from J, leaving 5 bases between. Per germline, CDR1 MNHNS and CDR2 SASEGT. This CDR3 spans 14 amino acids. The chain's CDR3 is CASSEWLAKNIQYF. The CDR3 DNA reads TGTGCCAGCAGTGAATGGCTAGCCAAAAACATTCAGTACTTC.

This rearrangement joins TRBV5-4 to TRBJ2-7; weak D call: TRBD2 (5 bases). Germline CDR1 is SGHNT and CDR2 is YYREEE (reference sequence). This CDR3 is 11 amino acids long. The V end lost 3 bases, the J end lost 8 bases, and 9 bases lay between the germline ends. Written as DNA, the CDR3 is TGTGCCAGCAGCTCGCTAGCACAGCAGTACTTC. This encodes CASSSLAQQYF.

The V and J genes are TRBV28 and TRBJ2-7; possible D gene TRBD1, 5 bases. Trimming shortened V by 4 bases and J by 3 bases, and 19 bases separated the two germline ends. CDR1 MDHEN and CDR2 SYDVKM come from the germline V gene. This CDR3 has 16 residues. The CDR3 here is CASSSPDRKGDYEQYF. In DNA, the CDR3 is TGTGCCAGCAGTTCCCCCGACAGAAAAGGGGACTACGAGCAGTACTTC.

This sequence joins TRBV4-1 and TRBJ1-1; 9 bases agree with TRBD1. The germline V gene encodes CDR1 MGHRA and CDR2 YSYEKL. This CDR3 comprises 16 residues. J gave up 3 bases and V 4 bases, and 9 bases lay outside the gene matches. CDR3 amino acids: CASSPRTGEGDTEAFF. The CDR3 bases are TGCGCCAGCAGCCCCAGGACAGGGGAGGGGGACACTGAAGCTTTCTTT.

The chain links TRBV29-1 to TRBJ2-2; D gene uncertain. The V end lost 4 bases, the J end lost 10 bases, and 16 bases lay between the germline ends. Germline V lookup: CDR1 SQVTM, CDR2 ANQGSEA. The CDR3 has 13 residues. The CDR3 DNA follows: TGCAGCGTTGTAGGCACCTCACGGGTGGAGCTGTTTTTT. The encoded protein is CSVVGTSRVELFF.

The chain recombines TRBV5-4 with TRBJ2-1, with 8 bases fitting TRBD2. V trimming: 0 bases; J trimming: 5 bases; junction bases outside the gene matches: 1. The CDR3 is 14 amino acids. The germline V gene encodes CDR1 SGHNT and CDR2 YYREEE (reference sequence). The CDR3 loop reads CASSLAGGDNEQFF. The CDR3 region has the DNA TGTGCCAGCAGCTTGGCGGGAGGGGACAATGAGCAGTTCTTC.

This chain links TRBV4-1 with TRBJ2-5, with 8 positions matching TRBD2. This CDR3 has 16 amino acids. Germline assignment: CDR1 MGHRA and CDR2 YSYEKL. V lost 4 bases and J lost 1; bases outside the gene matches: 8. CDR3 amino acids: CASSPAGEQSQETQYF. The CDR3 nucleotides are TGCGCCAGCAGCCCAGCGGGAGAACAGTCCCAAGAGACCCAGTACTTC.

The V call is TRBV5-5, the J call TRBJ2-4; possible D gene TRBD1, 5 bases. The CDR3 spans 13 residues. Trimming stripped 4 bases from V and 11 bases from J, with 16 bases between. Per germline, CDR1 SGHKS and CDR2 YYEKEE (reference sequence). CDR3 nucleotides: TGTGCCAGCAGCCTAAGTGGCCTCAGGGTTCAGTACTTC. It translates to CASSLSGLRVQYF.

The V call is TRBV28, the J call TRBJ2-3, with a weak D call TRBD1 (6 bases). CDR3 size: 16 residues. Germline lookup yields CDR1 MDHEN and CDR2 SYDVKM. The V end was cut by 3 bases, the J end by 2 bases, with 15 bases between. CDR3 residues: CASSLSPGHHTDTQYF. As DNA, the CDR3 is TGTGCCAGCAGTTTGTCACCGGGACACCACACAGATACGCAGTATTTT.

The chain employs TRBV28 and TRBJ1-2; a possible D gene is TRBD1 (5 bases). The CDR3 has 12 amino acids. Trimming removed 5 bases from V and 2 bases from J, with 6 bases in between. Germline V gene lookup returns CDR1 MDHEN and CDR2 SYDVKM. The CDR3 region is CASSRQNYGYTF. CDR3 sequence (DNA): TGTGCCAGCAGTAGACAGAACTATGGCTACACCTTC.

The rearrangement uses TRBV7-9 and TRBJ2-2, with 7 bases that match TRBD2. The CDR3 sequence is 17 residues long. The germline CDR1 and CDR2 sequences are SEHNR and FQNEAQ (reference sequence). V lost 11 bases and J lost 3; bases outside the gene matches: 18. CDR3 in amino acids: CAGGSIASGRDTGELFF. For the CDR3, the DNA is TGTGCCGGAGGTTCAATAGCTAGCGGACGGGACACCGGGGAGCTGTTTTTT. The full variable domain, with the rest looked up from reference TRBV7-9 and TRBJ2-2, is DTGVSQNPRHKITKRGQNVTFRCDPISEHNRLYWYRQTLGQGPEFLTYFQNEAQLEKSRLLSDRFSAERPKGSFSTLEIQRTEQGDSAMYLCAGGSIASGRDTGELFFGEGSRLTVL.

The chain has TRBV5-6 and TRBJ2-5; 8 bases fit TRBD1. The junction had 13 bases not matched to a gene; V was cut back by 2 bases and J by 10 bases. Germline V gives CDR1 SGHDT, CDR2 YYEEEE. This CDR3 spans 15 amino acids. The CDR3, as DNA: TGTGCCAGCAGCTTCGCCGGGACAGGCGCCGACGTCCAGTACTTC. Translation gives CASSFAGTGADVQYF.

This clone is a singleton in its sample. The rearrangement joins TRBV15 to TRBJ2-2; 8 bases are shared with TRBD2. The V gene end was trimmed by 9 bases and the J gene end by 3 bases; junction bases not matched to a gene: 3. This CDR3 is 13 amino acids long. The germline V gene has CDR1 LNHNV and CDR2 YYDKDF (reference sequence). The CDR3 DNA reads TGTGCCACTGGGCGGGAGGACACCGGGGAGCTGTTTTTT. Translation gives CATGREDTGELFF.

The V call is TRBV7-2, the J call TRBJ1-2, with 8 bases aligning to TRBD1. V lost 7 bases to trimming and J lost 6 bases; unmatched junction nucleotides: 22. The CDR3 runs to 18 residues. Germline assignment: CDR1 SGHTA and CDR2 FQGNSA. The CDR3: CASTRNQGAQRGFNGYTF. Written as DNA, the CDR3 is TGTGCCAGCACTCGCAATCAGGGGGCTCAAAGGGGATTCAATGGCTACACCTTC.

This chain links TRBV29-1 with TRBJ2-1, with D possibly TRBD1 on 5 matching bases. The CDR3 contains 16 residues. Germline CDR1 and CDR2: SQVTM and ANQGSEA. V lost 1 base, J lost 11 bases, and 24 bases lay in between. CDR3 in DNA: TGCAGCGTTGAAGGAGTCGAGAGACAGCGTCGGCCCCAGCAGTTCTTC. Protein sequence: CSVEGVERQRRPQQFF.

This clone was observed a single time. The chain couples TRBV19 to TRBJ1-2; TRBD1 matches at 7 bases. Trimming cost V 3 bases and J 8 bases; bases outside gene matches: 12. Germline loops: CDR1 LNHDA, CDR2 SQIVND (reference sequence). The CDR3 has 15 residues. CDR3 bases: TGTGCCAGTAGTATGGTAGGGACAGTCGTTCAGGGCTACACCTTC. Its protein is CASSMVGTVVQGYTF.

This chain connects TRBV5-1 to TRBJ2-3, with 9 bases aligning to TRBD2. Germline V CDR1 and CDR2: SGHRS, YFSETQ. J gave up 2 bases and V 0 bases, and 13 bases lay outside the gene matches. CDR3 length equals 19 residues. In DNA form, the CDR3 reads TGCGCCAGCAGCTTGGCCCGAATGGGCGGGAGGGCCTACACAGATACGCAGTATTTT. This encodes CASSLARMGGRAYTDTQYF.

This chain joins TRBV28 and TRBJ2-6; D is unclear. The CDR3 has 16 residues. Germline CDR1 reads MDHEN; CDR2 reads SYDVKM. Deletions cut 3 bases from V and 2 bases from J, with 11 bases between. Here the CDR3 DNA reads TGTGCCAGCAGTTTGTCCTCGTTAGCTGGGGCCAACGTCCTGACTTTC. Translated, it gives CASSLSSLAGANVLTF.

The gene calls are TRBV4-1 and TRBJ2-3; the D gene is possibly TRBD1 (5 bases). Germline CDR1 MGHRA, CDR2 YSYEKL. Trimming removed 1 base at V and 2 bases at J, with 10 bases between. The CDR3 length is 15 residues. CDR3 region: CASSQAGLNTDTQYF. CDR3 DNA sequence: TGCGCCAGCAGCCAAGCAGGGTTAAACACAGATACGCAGTATTTT.

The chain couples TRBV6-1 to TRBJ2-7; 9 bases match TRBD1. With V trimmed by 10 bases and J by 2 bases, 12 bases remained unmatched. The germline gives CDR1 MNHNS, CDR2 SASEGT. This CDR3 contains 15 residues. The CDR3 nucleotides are TGTGCCACGACAAGGTGGACAGGGGAAACCTACGAGCAGTACTTC. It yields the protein CATTRWTGETYEQYF.

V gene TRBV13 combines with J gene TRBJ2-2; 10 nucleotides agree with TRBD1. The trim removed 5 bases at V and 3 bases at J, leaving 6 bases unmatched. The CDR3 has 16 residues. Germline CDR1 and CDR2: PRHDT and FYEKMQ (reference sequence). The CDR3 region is CASSPLDRGDTGELFF. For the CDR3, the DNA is TGTGCCAGCAGCCCCCTGGACAGGGGGGACACCGGGGAGCTGTTTTTT.

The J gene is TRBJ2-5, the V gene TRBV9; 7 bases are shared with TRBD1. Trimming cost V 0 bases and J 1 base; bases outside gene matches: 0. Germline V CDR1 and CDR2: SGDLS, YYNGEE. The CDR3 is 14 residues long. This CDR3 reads CASSVGTGQETQYF. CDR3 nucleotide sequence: TGTGCCAGCAGCGTAGGGACAGGCCAAGAGACCCAGTACTTC.

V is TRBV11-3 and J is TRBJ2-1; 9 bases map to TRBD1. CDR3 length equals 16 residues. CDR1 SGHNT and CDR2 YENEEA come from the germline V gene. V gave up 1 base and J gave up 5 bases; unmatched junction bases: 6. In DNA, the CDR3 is TGTGCCAGCAGCTTAGGGGGACAGGGACTTAACAATGAGCAGTTCTTC. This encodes CASSLGGQGLNNEQFF.

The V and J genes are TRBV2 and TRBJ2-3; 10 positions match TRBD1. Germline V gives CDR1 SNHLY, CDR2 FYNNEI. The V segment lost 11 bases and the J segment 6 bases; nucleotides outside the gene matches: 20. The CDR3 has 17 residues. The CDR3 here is CAVESRDRGFGRDTQYF. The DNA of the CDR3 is TGTGCCGTCGAGAGCCGGGACAGGGGTTTTGGTCGGGATACGCAGTATTTT.

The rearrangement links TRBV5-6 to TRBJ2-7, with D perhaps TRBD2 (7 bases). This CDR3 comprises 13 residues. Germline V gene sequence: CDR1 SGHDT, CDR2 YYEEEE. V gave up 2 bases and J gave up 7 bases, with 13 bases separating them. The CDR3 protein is CASSLGGGAEQYF. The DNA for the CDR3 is TGTGCCAGCAGCTTAGGGGGAGGGGCGGAGCAGTACTTC.

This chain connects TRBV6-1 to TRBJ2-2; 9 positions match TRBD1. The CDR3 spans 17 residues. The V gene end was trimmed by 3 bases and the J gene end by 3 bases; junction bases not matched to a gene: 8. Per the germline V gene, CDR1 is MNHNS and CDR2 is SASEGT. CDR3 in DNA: TGTGCCAGCAGTGACAGCCGGGACAGGGATTACACCGGGGAGCTGTTTTTT. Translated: CASSDSRDRDYTGELFF.

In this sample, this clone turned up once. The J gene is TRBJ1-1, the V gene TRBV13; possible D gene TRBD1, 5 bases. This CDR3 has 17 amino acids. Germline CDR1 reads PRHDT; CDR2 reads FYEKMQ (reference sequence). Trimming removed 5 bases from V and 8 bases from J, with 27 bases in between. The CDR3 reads CASSRFGGRGLVDEAFF. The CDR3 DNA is TGTGCCAGCAGCCGATTCGGTGGGCGGGGGTTGGTGGACGAAGCTTTCTTT.

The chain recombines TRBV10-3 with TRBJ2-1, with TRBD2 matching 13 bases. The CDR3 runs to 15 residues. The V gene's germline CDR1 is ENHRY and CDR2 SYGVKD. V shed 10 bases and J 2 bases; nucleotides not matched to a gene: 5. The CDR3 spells CATGTSGITYNEQFF. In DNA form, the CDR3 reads TGTGCCACCGGGACTAGCGGGATTACCTACAATGAGCAGTTCTTC.

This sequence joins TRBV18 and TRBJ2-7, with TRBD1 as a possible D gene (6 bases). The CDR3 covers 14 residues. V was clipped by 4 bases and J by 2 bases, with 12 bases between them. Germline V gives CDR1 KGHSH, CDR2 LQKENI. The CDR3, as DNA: TGTGCCAGCTCACTATTGGACAGTGCCTACGAGCAGTACTTC. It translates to CASSLLDSAYEQYF.

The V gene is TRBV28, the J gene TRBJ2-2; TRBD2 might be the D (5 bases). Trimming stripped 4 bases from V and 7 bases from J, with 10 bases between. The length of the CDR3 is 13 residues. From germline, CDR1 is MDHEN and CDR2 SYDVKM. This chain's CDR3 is CASSSSRGGELFF. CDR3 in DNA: TGTGCCAGCAGTTCTTCCCGGGGCGGGGAGCTGTTTTTT.